A selection of T cell receptor beta chains follows, all from one sample in a study of radiation and T cells in renal cell carcinoma. The data were produced by immunoSEQ multiplex PCR, yet TCRdb's version contains in-frame clones alone and is incomplete. The sample lists some 43,000 clones, about 84% seen once, with 27% in the top ten. This specimen consisted of blood, obtained from a patient whose treatment included radiotherapy and nephrectomy. These receptors all come from a woman aged 70-85 years with renal cell carcinoma. Both conserved end residues are part of each CDR3.

v_gene: TRBV29-1
len: 16
j_gene: TRBJ2-1
CDR3aa: CSVEDGKGPAYNEQFF

v_gene: TRBV5-5
len: 15
j_gene: TRBJ1-4
CDR3aa: CASSPTAGTNEKLFF

v_gene: TRBV10-3
len: 14
j_gene: TRBJ2-7
CDR3aa: CAISDAGIGNEQYF

v_gene: TRBV5-4
len: 17
j_gene: TRBJ2-1
CDR3aa: CASSPGSPRGLGNEQFF

v_gene: TRBV5-6
len: 11
j_gene: TRBJ1-2
CDR3aa: CASSLRLHYTF

v_gene: TRBV4-2
len: 16
j_gene: TRBJ2-1
CDR3aa: CASSQDTGFSYNEQFF

v_gene: TRBV6-5
len: 14
j_gene: TRBJ2-7
CDR3aa: CASSYDPGSYEQYF

v_gene: TRBV7-6
len: 15
j_gene: TRBJ1-4
CDR3aa: CASSFVSGAGEKLFF

v_gene: TRBV4-1
len: 13
j_gene: TRBJ1-2
CDR3aa: CASSQVHNYGYTF

v_gene: TRBV29-1
len: 13
j_gene: TRBJ2-7
CDR3aa: CSVETSESYEQYF

v_gene: TRBV7-8
len: 17
j_gene: TRBJ2-7
CDR3aa: CASSLEGAGAFSYEQYF

v_gene: TRBV5-1
len: 13
j_gene: TRBJ2-3
CDR3aa: CASSSLSTDTQYF

v_gene: TRBV7-6
len: 15
j_gene: TRBJ1-5
CDR3aa: CASSLNSGSGQPQHF

v_gene: TRBV19
len: 15
j_gene: TRBJ1-1
CDR3aa: CASSSKSRDTLKAFF

v_gene: TRBV5-6
len: 16
j_gene: TRBJ1-2
CDR3aa: CASSFGPEPSNYGYTF

v_gene: TRBV7-9
len: 16
j_gene: TRBJ2-7
CDR3aa: CASSAWMLGQSYEQYF

v_gene: TRBV5-6
len: 15
j_gene: TRBJ1-1
CDR3aa: CASSSREGRLVEAFF

v_gene: TRBV7-8
len: 14
j_gene: TRBJ1-2
CDR3aa: CASSLGGGNYGYTF

v_gene: TRBV19
len: 12
j_gene: TRBJ2-3
CDR3aa: CASSTMADTQYF

v_gene: TRBV4-3
len: 15
j_gene: TRBJ1-2
CDR3aa: CASSPGRGGYYGYTF

v_gene: TRBV6-6
len: 14
j_gene: TRBJ2-5
CDR3aa: CASSPGGRGETQYF

v_gene: TRBV5-6
len: 13
j_gene: TRBJ1-6
CDR3aa: CASSLGQASPLHF

v_gene: TRBV27
len: 11
j_gene: TRBJ2-7
CDR3aa: CASRLGGEQYF

v_gene: TRBV7-2
len: 14
j_gene: TRBJ2-3
CDR3aa: CASSVGLEADTQYF

v_gene: TRBV7-2
len: 13
j_gene: TRBJ1-2
CDR3aa: CASSLVGPGGYTF

v_gene: TRBV4-2
len: 13
j_gene: TRBJ2-1
CDR3aa: CASSQDRGLEQFF

v_gene: TRBV19
len: 12
j_gene: TRBJ1-1
CDR3aa: CASSIGDGKAFF

v_gene: TRBV19
len: 12
j_gene: TRBJ2-4
CDR3aa: CASSLAKNIQYF

v_gene: TRBV7-9
len: 18
j_gene: TRBJ2-3
CDR3aa: CASSSLPLAGGYTDTQYF

v_gene: TRBV5-1
len: 16
j_gene: TRBJ1-5
CDR3aa: CASSLEGTNSNQPQHF

v_gene: TRBV6-1
len: 15
j_gene: TRBJ2-1
CDR3aa: CASSSALASLNEQFF

v_gene: TRBV13
len: 12
j_gene: TRBJ2-7
CDR3aa: CASRTREVEQYF

v_gene: TRBV6-6
len: 16
j_gene: TRBJ2-2
CDR3aa: CASSYSTKGNTGELFF

v_gene: TRBV6-4
len: 9
j_gene: TRBJ2-7
CDR3aa: CASSDSWVF

v_gene: TRBV2
len: 15
j_gene: TRBJ1-2
CDR3aa: CASSLTGQVNYGYTF

v_gene: TRBV13
len: 14
j_gene: TRBJ1-1
CDR3aa: CASSSTDLNTEAFF

v_gene: TRBV6-1
len: 13
j_gene: TRBJ1-5
CDR3aa: CASSNRGSQPQHF

v_gene: TRBV7-9
len: 18
j_gene: TRBJ2-6
CDR3aa: CARASVYTMTSRANVLTF

v_gene: TRBV10-3
len: 14
j_gene: TRBJ1-2
CDR3aa: CAISVDGGLYGYTF

v_gene: TRBV13
len: 15
j_gene: TRBJ2-7
CDR3aa: CASSLRDRGPYEQYF

v_gene: TRBV9
len: 16
j_gene: TRBJ2-2
CDR3aa: CASSAQLAGNTGELFF

v_gene: TRBV7-6
len: 14
j_gene: TRBJ2-3
CDR3aa: CASSPLAVIDTQYF

v_gene: TRBV2
len: 14
j_gene: TRBJ1-6
CDR3aa: CASTVVGDNSPLHF

v_gene: TRBV7-9
len: 14
j_gene: TRBJ2-2
CDR3aa: CASSSDGNTGELFF

v_gene: TRBV30
len: 14
j_gene: TRBJ2-7
CDR3aa: CAWSSSGGSYEQYF

v_gene: TRBV18
len: 12
j_gene: TRBJ2-5
CDR3aa: CASSPQEETQYF

v_gene: TRBV28
len: 11
j_gene: TRBJ1-2
CDR3aa: CASSLPNGYTF

v_gene: TRBV7-7
len: 16
j_gene: TRBJ2-3
CDR3aa: CASSQGRLAGRDTQYF

v_gene: TRBV2
len: 15
j_gene: NA
CDR3aa: CASSERLRGGYEQYF

v_gene: TRBV5-4
len: 11
j_gene: TRBJ2-1
CDR3aa: CASSLRLEQFF

v_gene: TRBV5-4
len: 12
j_gene: TRBJ2-7
CDR3aa: CASHRGSYEQYF

v_gene: TRBV19
len: 14
j_gene: TRBJ1-4
CDR3aa: CASTLGGMDEKLFF

v_gene: TRBV19
len: 14
j_gene: TRBJ2-1
CDR3aa: CASSLTGLGNEQFF

v_gene: TRBV7-2
len: 15
j_gene: TRBJ1-2
CDR3aa: CASSSRTALSYGYTF

v_gene: TRBV5-1
len: 17
j_gene: TRBJ2-6
CDR3aa: CASSTGTGAAGANVLTF

v_gene: TRBV6-5
len: 14
j_gene: TRBJ2-1
CDR3aa: CASSLQGGYNEQFF

v_gene: TRBV11-3
len: 13
j_gene: TRBJ2-7
CDR3aa: CASSRDRASEQYF

v_gene: TRBV5-1
len: 16
j_gene: TRBJ1-1
CDR3aa: CASSPRQGAAHTEAFF